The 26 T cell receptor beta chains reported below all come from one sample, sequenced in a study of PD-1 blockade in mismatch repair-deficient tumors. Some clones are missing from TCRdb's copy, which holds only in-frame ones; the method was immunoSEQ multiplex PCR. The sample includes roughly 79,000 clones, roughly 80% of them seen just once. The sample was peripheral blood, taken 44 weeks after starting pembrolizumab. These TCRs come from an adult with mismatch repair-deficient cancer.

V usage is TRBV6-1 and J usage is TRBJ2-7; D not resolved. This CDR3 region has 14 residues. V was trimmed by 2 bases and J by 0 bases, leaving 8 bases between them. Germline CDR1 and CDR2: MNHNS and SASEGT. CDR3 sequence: CASSERAVSYEQYF. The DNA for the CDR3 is TGTGCCAGCAGTGAACGGGCGGTCTCCTACGAGCAGTACTTC.

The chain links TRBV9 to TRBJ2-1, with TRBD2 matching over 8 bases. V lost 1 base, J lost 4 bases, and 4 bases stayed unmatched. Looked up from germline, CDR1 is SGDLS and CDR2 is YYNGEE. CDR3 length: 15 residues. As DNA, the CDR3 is TGTGCCAGCAGCGTACGGACTAGCCCTTACAATGAGCAGTTCTTC. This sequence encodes CASSVRTSPYNEQFF. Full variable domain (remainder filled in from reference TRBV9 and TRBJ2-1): DSGVTQTPKHLITATGQRVTLRCSPRSGDLSVYWYQQSLDQGLQFLIQYYNGEERAKGNILERFSAQQFPDLHSELNLSSLELGDSALYFCASSVRTSPYNEQFFGPGTRLTVL.

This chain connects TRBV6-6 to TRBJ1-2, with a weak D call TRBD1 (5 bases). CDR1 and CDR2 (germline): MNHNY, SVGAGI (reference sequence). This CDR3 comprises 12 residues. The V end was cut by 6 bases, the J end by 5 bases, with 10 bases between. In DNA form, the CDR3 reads TGTGCCAGCAGCCCAGACAGTTATGGCTACACCTTC. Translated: CASSPDSYGYTF.

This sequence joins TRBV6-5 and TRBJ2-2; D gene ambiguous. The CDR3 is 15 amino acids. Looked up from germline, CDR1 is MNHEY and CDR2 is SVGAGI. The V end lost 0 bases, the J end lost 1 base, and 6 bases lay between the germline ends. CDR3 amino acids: CASSYSAGNTGELFF. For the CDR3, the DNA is TGTGCCAGCAGTTACTCGGCAGGGAACACCGGGGAGCTGTTTTTT.

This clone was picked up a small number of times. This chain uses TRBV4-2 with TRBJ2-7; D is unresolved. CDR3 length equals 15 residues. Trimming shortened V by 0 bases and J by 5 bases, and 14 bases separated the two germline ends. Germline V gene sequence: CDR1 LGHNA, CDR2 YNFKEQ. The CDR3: CASSQDLSVADEQYF. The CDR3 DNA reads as TGTGCCAGCAGCCAAGATTTGTCGGTTGCCGACGAGCAGTACTTC.

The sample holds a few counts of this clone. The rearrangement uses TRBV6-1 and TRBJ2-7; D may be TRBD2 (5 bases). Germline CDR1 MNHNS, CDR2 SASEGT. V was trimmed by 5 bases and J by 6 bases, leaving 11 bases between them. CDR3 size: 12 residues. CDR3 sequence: CASSPSEVEQYF. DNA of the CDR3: TGTGCCAGCAGTCCCTCGGAGGTCGAGCAGTACTTC.

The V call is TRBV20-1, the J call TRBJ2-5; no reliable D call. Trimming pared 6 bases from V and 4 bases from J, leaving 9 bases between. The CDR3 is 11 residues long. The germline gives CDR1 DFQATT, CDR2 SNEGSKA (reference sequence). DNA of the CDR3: TGCAGTGCAAGACCGGGAGAGACCCAGTACTTC. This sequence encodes CSARPGETQYF.

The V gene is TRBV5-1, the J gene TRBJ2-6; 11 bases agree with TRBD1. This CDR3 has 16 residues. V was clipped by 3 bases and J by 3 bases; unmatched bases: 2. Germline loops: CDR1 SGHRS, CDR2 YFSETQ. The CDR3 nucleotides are TGCGCCAGCAGCTGGACAGGGGGCGGTGGGGCCAACGTCCTGACTTTC. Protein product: CASSWTGGGGANVLTF.

In DNA, the CDR3 is TGTGCCAGCAGCTTTCGGAACACTGAAGCTTTCTTT. It translates to CASSFRNTEAFF. The chain joins TRBV5-8 to TRBJ1-1; D remains ambiguous. The germline gives CDR1 SGHTS, CDR2 YDEGEE. Trimming removed 2 bases from V and 1 base from J, with 3 bases in between. The CDR3 is 12 amino acids.

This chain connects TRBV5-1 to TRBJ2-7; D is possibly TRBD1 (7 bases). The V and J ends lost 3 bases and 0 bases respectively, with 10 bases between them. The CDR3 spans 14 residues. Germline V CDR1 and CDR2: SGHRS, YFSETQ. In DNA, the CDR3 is TGCGCCAGCAGCTGGAGGGACAGCTCCTACGAGCAGTACTTC. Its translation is CASSWRDSSYEQYF.

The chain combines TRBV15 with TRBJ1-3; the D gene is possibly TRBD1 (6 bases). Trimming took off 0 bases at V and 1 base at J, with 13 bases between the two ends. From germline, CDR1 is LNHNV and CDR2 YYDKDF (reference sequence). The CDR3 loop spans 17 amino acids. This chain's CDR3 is CATSRDHTGQSGNTIYF. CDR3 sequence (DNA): TGTGCCACCAGCAGAGATCATACAGGGCAATCTGGAAACACCATATATTTT.

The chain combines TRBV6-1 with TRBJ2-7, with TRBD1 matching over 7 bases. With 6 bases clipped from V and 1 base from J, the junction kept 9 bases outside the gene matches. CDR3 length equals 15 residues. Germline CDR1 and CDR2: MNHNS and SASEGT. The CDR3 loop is CASRRDSPISYEQYF. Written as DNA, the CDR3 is TGTGCCAGCAGACGGGACAGTCCGATTTCCTACGAGCAGTACTTC.

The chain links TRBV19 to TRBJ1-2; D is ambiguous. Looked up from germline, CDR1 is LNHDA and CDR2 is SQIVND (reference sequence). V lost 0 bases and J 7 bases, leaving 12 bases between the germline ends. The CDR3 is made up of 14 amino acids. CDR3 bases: TGTGCCAGTAGTATAGATTTAGCCTTTTTTGGCTACACCTTC. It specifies CASSIDLAFFGYTF.

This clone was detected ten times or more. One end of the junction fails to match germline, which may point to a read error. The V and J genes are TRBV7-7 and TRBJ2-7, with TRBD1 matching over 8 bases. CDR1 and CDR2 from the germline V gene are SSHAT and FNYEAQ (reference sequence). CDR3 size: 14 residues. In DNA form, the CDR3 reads TGTGCTAGCAGCATTGGACAGGGATTCTACGAGCAGTACTTC. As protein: CASSIGQGFYEQYF.

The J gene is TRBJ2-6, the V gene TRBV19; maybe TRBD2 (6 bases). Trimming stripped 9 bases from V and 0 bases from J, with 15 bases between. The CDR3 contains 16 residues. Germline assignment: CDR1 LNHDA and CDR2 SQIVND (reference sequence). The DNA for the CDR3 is TGTGCCAGCCGGGGGACCGCTAGCTCTGGGGCCAACGTCCTGACTTTC. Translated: CASRGTASSGANVLTF.

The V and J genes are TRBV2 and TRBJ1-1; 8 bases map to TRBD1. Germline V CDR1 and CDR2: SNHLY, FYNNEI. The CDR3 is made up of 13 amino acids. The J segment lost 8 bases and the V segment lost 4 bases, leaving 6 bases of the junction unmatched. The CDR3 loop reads CASSVGQGTEAFF. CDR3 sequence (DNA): TGTGCCAGCAGTGTTGGACAGGGAACCGAAGCTTTCTTT.

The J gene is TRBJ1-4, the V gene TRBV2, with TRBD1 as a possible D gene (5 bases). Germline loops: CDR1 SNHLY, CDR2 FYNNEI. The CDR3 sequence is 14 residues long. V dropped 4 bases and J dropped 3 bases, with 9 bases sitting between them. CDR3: CASSVRVSNEKLFF. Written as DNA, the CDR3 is TGTGCCAGCAGTGTCAGGGTATCTAATGAAAAACTGTTTTTT.

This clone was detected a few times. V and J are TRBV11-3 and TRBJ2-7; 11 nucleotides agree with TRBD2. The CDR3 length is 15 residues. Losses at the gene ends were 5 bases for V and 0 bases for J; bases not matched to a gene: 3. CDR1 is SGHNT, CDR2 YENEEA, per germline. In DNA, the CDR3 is TGTGCCAGCAGCGTCACTAGCGGGAGCTCCTACGAGCAGTACTTC. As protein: CASSVTSGSSYEQYF.

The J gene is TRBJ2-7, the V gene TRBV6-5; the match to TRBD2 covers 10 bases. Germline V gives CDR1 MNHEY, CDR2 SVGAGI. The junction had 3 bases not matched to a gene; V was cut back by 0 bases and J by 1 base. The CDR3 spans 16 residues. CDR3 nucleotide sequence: TGTGCCAGCAGTTACTCCGGACTAGCGGATTCCTACGAGCAGTACTTC. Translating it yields CASSYSGLADSYEQYF.

In DNA form, the CDR3 reads TGTGCCAGCAGACCCGGGACTAGGGGTTCCGCCGGGGAGCTGTTTTTT. This translates into CASRPGTRGSAGELFF. The J gene is TRBJ2-2, the V gene TRBV25-1; 8 nucleotides line up with TRBD2. The germline V gene has CDR1 MGHDK and CDR2 SYGVNS. This CDR3 contains 16 residues. The J segment lost 6 bases and the V segment lost 6 bases, leaving 12 bases of the junction unmatched.

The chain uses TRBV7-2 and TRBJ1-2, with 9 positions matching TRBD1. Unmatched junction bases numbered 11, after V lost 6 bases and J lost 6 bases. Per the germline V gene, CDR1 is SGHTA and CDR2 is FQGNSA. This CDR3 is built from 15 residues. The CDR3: CASSRYGTGFDGYTF. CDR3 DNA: TGTGCCAGCAGTCGTTACGGGACAGGGTTCGATGGCTACACCTTC. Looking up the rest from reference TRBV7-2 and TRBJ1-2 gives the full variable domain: GAGVSQSPSNKVTEKGKDVELRCDPISGHTALYWYRQSLGQGLEFLIYFQGNSAPDKSGLPSDRFSAERTGGSVSTLTIQRTQQEDSAVYLCASSRYGTGFDGYTFGSGTRLTVV.

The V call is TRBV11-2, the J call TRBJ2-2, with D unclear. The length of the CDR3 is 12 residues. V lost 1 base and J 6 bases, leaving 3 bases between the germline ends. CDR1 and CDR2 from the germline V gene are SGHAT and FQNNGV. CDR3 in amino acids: CASSLGAGELFF. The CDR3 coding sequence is TGTGCCAGCAGCTTAGGGGCCGGGGAGCTGTTTTTT.

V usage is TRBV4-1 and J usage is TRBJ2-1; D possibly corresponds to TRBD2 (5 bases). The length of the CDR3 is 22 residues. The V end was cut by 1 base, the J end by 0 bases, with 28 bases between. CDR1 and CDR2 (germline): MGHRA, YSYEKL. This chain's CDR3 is CASSQVGAGGLGHGSSYNEQFF. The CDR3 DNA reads TGCGCCAGCAGCCAAGTAGGCGCAGGAGGCCTGGGCCATGGGAGCTCCTACAATGAGCAGTTCTTC.

CDR3 coding DNA: TGTGCCAGCAGCAGGGGCGGGAGGGCCCAAGAGACCCAGTACTTC. Translating gives CASSRGGRAQETQYF. The chain employs TRBV6-6 and TRBJ2-5, with 9 bases identical to TRBD2. V lost 6 bases and J lost 1; bases outside the gene matches: 6. There are 15 residues in the CDR3. The germline V gene encodes CDR1 MNHNY and CDR2 SVGAGI (reference sequence).

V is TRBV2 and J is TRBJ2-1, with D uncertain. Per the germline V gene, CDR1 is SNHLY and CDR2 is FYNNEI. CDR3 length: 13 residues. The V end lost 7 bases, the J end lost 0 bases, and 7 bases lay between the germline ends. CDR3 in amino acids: CASTWSSYNEQFF. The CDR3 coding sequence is TGTGCCAGCACTTGGAGCTCCTACAATGAGCAGTTCTTC.

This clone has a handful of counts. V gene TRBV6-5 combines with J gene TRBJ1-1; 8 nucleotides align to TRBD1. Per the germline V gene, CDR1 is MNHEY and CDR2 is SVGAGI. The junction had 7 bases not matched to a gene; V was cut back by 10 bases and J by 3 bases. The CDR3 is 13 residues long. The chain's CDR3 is CATKQGDDTEAFF. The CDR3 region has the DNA TGTGCCACCAAACAGGGGGATGACACTGAAGCTTTCTTT.